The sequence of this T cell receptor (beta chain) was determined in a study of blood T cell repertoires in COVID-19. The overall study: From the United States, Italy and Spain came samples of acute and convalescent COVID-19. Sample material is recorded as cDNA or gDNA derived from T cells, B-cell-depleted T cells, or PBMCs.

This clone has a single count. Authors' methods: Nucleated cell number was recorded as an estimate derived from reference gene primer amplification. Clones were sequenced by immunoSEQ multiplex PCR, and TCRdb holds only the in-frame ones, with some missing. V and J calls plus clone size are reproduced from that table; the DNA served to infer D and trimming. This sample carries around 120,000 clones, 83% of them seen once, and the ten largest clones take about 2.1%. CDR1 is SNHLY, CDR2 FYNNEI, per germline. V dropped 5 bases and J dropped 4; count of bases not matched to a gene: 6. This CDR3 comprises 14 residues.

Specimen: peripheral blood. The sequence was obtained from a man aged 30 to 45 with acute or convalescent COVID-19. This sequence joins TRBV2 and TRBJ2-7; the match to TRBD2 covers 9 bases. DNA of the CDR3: TGTGCCAGCAGTAGACTAGCGGCGATATACGAGCAGTACTTC. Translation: CASSRLAAIYEQYF.